One and the same sample provided the 10 T cell receptor beta chains below, sequenced in a study of cytomegalovirus exposure and HLA in healthy donors. Amplification used 60 Vbeta primers and 13 Jbeta primers. The assay was immunoSEQ multiplex PCR, and TCRdb's table has in-frame clones only and misses some. Of approximately 170,000 clones in the sample, roughly 72% were seen once. The sequenced sample consisted of PBMCs. The receptors come from a man in his forties or fifties in good health and CMV-seronegative.

Here the CDR3 DNA reads TGCGCCAGCAGCTACACAGGGTCGGGGCCCCAAGAGACCCAGTACTTC. The encoded protein is CASSYTGSGPQETQYF. The V gene is TRBV5-1, the J gene TRBJ2-5, with D possibly matching TRBD1 (6 bases). Trimming took 3 bases from V and 1 from J, leaving 16 bases between them. Germline V gives CDR1 SGHRS, CDR2 YFSETQ. This CDR3 is built from 16 residues.

As to this clone: One end of the junction varies from germline; a read error may be responsible. The chain is built from TRBV7-6 and TRBJ2-6; D possibly corresponds to TRBD1 (5 bases). There are 15 residues in the CDR3. Germline CDR1 is SGHVS and CDR2 is FNYEAQ. This chain's CDR3 is CASSPSSSGANGLTF. CDR3 sequence (DNA): TGTGCCAGCAGCCCGTCGAGCTCTGGGGCCAACGGCCTGACTTTC.

V is TRBV2 and J is TRBJ2-7, with TRBD1 identical over 7 bases. The V gene's germline CDR1 is SNHLY and CDR2 FYNNEI. V was clipped by 8 bases and J by 2 bases; unmatched bases: 12. The CDR3 sequence is 15 residues long. CDR3 sequence reads: CASLGPGQLTYEQYF. The CDR3, as DNA: TGTGCCAGCTTAGGACCGGGACAGTTAACCTACGAGCAGTACTTC.

This clone was recorded once. The chain couples TRBV27 to TRBJ1-1; D unclear. This CDR3 is 13 amino acids long. CDR1 and CDR2 (germline): MNHEY, SMNVEV (reference sequence). V was trimmed by 2 bases and J by 5 bases, leaving 9 bases between them. In nucleotides, the CDR3 is TGTGCCAGCAGTTTAGTCGAGGATACTGAAGCTTTCTTT. Amino acid sequence: CASSLVEDTEAFF.

Note on this clone: Compared with germline, one end of the junction differs, possibly owing to a read error. The chain uses TRBV7-9 and TRBJ2-7; D remains unclear. The length of the CDR3 is 15 residues. Per germline, CDR1 SEHNR and CDR2 FQNEAQ (reference sequence). The CDR3: CSSSLGQVSSYEQYF. In DNA form, the CDR3 reads TGTTCCAGCAGCTTAGGGCAGGTTAGCTCCTACGAGCAGTACTTC.

A few counts support this clone. V and J are TRBV5-5 and TRBJ2-1; TRBD1 agrees at 8 bases. The V and J ends lost 4 bases and 2 bases, in that order; junction bases with no gene match: 5. There are 15 residues in the CDR3. Germline V CDR1 and CDR2: SGHKS, YYEKEE (reference sequence). The CDR3 sequence is CASSLQGGTYNEQFF. CDR3 nucleotide sequence: TGTGCCAGCAGCCTACAGGGGGGAACCTACAATGAGCAGTTCTTC.

The rearrangement links TRBV6-5 to TRBJ1-4; possible D gene TRBD1, 6 bases. The V and J ends lost 6 bases and 4 bases respectively, with 15 bases between them. The CDR3 has 15 residues. The germline V gene has CDR1 MNHEY and CDR2 SVGAGI. The CDR3 region is CASSRGTTHNEKLFF. The DNA for the CDR3 is TGTGCCAGCAGCCGTGGGACAACCCATAATGAAAAACTGTTTTTT.

This chain links TRBV27 with TRBJ2-1; the match to TRBD2 covers 7 bases. The V gene end was trimmed by 5 bases and the J gene end by 4 bases; junction bases not matched to a gene: 5. The V gene's germline CDR1 is MNHEY and CDR2 SMNVEV (reference sequence). This CDR3 is built from 14 residues. The CDR3 loop is CASSPGTTYNEQFF. CDR3 coding DNA: TGTGCCAGCAGTCCCGGGACTACGTACAATGAGCAGTTCTTC.

The gene calls are TRBV2 and TRBJ2-7; 7 nucleotides match TRBD2. Germline V gene data show CDR1 as SNHLY and CDR2 as FYNNEI. V gave up 6 bases and J gave up 2 bases; unmatched junction bases: 7. CDR3 length: 14 residues. CDR3 nucleotides: TGTGCCAGCAGCATTCGGGAGGTTACCTACGAGCAGTACGTC. Its translation is CASSIREVTYEQYV.

CDR3: CASSLAGGGYEQYV. CDR3 coding DNA: TGTGCCAGCTCACTGGCAGGGGGCGGCTACGAGCAGTACGTC. The V and J genes are TRBV18 and TRBJ2-7; TRBD1 aligns across 8 bases. This CDR3 spans 14 amino acids. V dropped 4 bases and J dropped 3; count of bases not matched to a gene: 5. Looked up from germline, CDR1 is KGHSH and CDR2 is LQKENI.